A selection of T cell receptor beta chains follows, all from one sample in a study of CD8+CD57+ T cells in acquired aplastic anemia. TCRdb re-derived calls from the reads in MiXCR, one entry per CDR3 protein. This table has roughly 38,000 distinct CDR3 sequences, 76% appearing once. The source material was sorted CD4+, CD8+, or CD8+CD57+ T cells (not recorded which) from PBMCs. The origin of the receptors is a human donor in good health, serving as a control. Both conserved end residues are part of each CDR3.

v_call	j_call	cdr3_aa
TRBV24-1	TRBJ1-2	CATSSGGYGYTF
TRBV7-2	TRBJ2-1	CASSSSGGDYDEQFF
TRBV19	TRBJ1-5	CASSGHSNQPQHF
TRBV7-8	TRBJ2-3	CASSLVSSGDTDTQYF
TRBV12-3/TRBV12-4	TRBJ2-1	CASSSTGGDRDEQFF
TRBV2	TRBJ2-3	CASSKEDTQYF
TRBV11-2	TRBJ2-3	CASSLGGITTDTQYF
TRBV20-1	TRBJ1-1	CSASTGGASEAFF
TRBV12-3/TRBV12-4	TRBJ1-4	CASSLSASDGKLFF
TRBV20-1	TRBJ1-6	CSAPAQALYNSPLHF
TRBV20-1	TRBJ2-7	CSARQKAAGEQYF
TRBV19	TRBJ2-7	CASSTPGYEQYF
TRBV10-3	TRBJ1-2	CAISESYGTLSNYGYTF
TRBV20-1	TRBJ1-6	CSARPTQGIVNSPLHF
TRBV20-1	TRBJ2-2	CSARGGWGELFF
TRBV24-1	TRBJ2-5	CATSNRTGQETQYF
TRBV6-1	TRBJ1-2	CANPLGFSYGYTF
TRBV19	TRBJ1-6	CASRGTGDTARGSPLHF
TRBV20-1	TRBJ2-5	CSATGTSGGAQYF
TRBV6-7	TRBJ1-1	CASSYSGVGVTEAFF
TRBV2	TRBJ1-1	CASRDSTTEAFF
TRBV7-3	TRBJ2-1	CASKVRGTHNEQFF
TRBV6-2/TRBV6-3	TRBJ2-3	CASSYAGGTDTQYF
TRBV7-8	TRBJ2-5	CASLKTETQYF
TRBV5-1	TRBJ2-3	CASSEPPATDTQYF
TRBV6-1	TRBJ1-6	CASSEAQRSPLHF
TRBV7-2	TRBJ1-2	CASSTGGGGYTF